This T cell receptor (beta chain) stems from a study of shared clonotypes between healthy human individuals. Overall study findings and caveats: With few donors, the genetic and exposure-history diversity represented was limited. Clonotypes which were not shared had lower generation probabilities than clonotypes that all four donors shared.

The naive CD8 subset, CD45RO-negative cells positively selected for CCR7, excluded terminally differentiated effector memory CD45RA+ cells. V shed 1 base, J shed 7 bases, and the junction held 8 bases outside the gene matches. Germline V gives CDR1 MNHEY, CDR2 SVGAGI. The CDR3 extends over 16 amino acids. On this clone itself: The antigen is unknown.

Method: immunoSEQ multiplex PCR; TCRdb's copy keeps in-frame clones and lacks some. The sample includes around 1,900,000 clones, roughly 93% of them seen just once. This receptor was obtained from a man between 18 and 35 years old in good health. Some clones in this sample may be carry-over from other donors' samples. The chain links TRBV6-5 to TRBJ1-4; TRBD1 agrees at 8 bases. Sequenced input: naive CD8+ T cells from PBMCs. The CDR3 nucleotides read TGTGCCAGCAGTTACTTAGGCCTGACAGGGGTTGAAAAACTGTTTTTT. This codes for CASSYLGLTGVEKLFF.